This T cell receptor beta chain comes out of a study of blood T cell repertoires in COVID-19. About the study: The United States, Italy and Spain were the sources of the acute and convalescent COVID-19 samples. The cDNA or gDNA used as material had been derived from T cells, B-cell-depleted T cells, or PBMCs.

This clone was observed once. As handled by the study authors: For nucleated cells, counts were estimated from reference gene primer amplification. Profiled with immunoSEQ multiplex PCR; TCRdb holds only in-frame clones, not every one. V, J and clone size are those of that table, while D and trimming were read from the DNA. The repertoire holds around 200,000 clones, with approximately 80% as singletons. This CDR3 spans 14 amino acids. Per germline, CDR1 SEHNR and CDR2 FQNEAQ (reference sequence). V lost 1 base and J lost 1, with 7 bases in between. Specimen: peripheral blood. The chain uses TRBV7-9 and TRBJ1-1, with D possibly being TRBD1 (6 bases). The clonotype comes from a man in his forties or fifties who had recovered from COVID-19. The CDR3 loop reads CASSLVGQNTEAFF. The CDR3 bases are TGTGCCAGCAGCTTAGTGGGACAGAACACTGAAGCTTTCTTT.